This is a list of T cell receptor beta chains from one sample in a study of cytomegalovirus exposure and HLA in healthy donors. Some clones are missing from TCRdb's copy, which holds only in-frame ones; the method was immunoSEQ multiplex PCR. The table records approximately 240,000 clones, 77% of them present only once. Sequencing was performed on PBMCs. The receptor source for this set is a woman aged 60-70 years in good health and CMV-seropositive. Each CDR3 is given without its conserved first and last residue. A D gene is named only where the DNA matches it firmly.

D: .
V: TRBV5-4
CDR3: ASRMGSSYNSPLH

D: TRBD1
V: TRBV4-3
CDR3: ASSQGTGGYQPQH

D: .
V: TRBV10-1
CDR3: ASSGGQRGRGMLEQY

D: .
V: TRBV30
CDR3: AWSVLLFEKLF

D: .
V: TRBV23-1
CDR3: ASSQYWQDDYGYT

D: .
V: TRBV20-1
CDR3: SDPTEGYT

D: .
V: TRBV10-3
CDR3: AISESRNTEAF

D: .
V: TRBV11-2
CDR3: ASSAIRRLTEQY

D: TRBD1
V: TRBV10-3
CDR3: AISDSRGLRETQY

D: TRBD1
V: TRBV5-4
CDR3: ASSSKTGDQETQY

D: .
V: TRBV4-2
CDR3: ASSQAGGATNEKLF

D: TRBD2
V: TRBV6-5
CDR3: ASKSGEAGELF

D: TRBD2
V: TRBV5-4
CDR3: ASSGQLAGGYEQY

D: TRBD2
V: TRBV10-3
CDR3: AISPGRGRGTDTQY

D: .
V: TRBV7-2
CDR3: ASSQTPSYEQY

D: .
V: TRBV9
CDR3: ASSRSTGPHEQY

D: .
V: TRBV7-9
CDR3: ASSLGATDTQY

D: .
V: TRBV5-6
CDR3: ASSLGQGNFYGYT

D: .
V: TRBV9
CDR3: ASSVAAHKQETQY

D: .
V: TRBV7-3
CDR3: ASSLSTVTEQF

D: TRBD2
V: TRBV4-2
CDR3: ASSHSTSGNYNEQF

D: .
V: TRBV27
CDR3: ASSPRGGAGEKLF

D: TRBD1
V: TRBV18
CDR3: ASSGTGGITEAF

D: .
V: TRBV2
CDR3: ASSTNEQF

D: .
V: TRBV27
CDR3: ASSPYSQGNQPQH

D: TRBD2
V: TRBV23-1
CDR3: ARSPPRLAGAYEQY

D: TRBD1
V: TRBV6-5
CDR3: ASSYAGQGASDTQY

D: TRBD1
V: TRBV5-4
CDR3: ASSQDSGTGDEQF

D: TRBD1
V: TRBV5-1
CDR3: ASSLSGQGYEAF

D: .
V: TRBV7-9
CDR3: ASSRHSSYNEQF

D: .
V: TRBV5-1
CDR3: ASSPQGRGASYEQY

D: .
V: TRBV29-1
CDR3: SVGLTRNSGNTIY

D: .
V: TRBV6-6
CDR3: ASSYGGAKEETQY

D: TRBD2
V: TRBV5-6
CDR3: ASRGSGRGSYEQY

D: .
V: TRBV5-1
CDR3: ASSARDAGGYT

D: TRBD1
V: TRBV6-5
CDR3: ASSRGRGTGGGYT

D: .
V: TRBV6-1
CDR3: ASSLRQDNYGYT

D: TRBD1
V: TRBV6-1
CDR3: ASRDRGGSYEQY

D: .
V: TRBV10-3
CDR3: AISESYGLTGELF

D: .
V: TRBV4-3
CDR3: ASSQRDTNTGELF

D: TRBD1
V: TRBV6-5
CDR3: ASSALPQGSYGYT

D: .
V: TRBV2
CDR3: AGREDYNQPQH

D: TRBD1
V: TRBV15
CDR3: ATSRETGEAYGYT

D: .
V: TRBV30
CDR3: AWTLSQSNYEQY

D: .
V: TRBV5-1
CDR3: ATRESPQNNEQF

D: TRBD2
V: TRBV7-2
CDR3: ASSRTSGGVHEQF

D: TRBD2
V: TRBV7-6
CDR3: ASSFTSGYNEQF

D: .
V: TRBV9
CDR3: ASSVGVVTLRQETQY

D: .
V: TRBV30
CDR3: AWSVLRDYEQY

D: .
V: TRBV10-1
CDR3: ASSDTG

D: .
V: TRBV6-1
CDR3: ASSEAMGGSTDTQY

D: .
V: TRBV5-1
CDR3: ASSLGATTQANEQF